This TCR beta chain was recorded in a study of OX40 agonist ivuxolimab in advanced cancers. Study details: Age averaged about 66 years (range roughly 20 to 90), and 82.7% were male. Partial responses were achieved by three patients: one hepatocellular carcinoma, two cutaneous melanoma.

With V trimmed by 4 bases and J by 4 bases, 10 bases remained unmatched. The CDR3 extends over 16 amino acids. From germline, CDR1 is SGHRS and CDR2 YFSETQ. Produced via immunoSEQ multiplex PCR; TCRdb's table is partial and in-frame only. The sample holds tens of thousands of clones, about 92% seen once. The receptor was isolated from an adult with an advanced solid tumor such as melanoma, head and neck, liver or kidney cancer. The input for sequencing was CD4+ or CD8+ T cells sorted from blood, taken in a trial of the OX40 agonist ivuxolimab. This chain uses TRBV5-1 with TRBJ1-4; 7 bases align to TRBD1. The CDR3 nucleotides read TGCGCCAGCAGCCCCCTGGGACAGCTCGGTAATGAAAAACTGTTTTTT. The encoded protein is CASSPLGQLGNEKLFF.